Listed below are T cell receptor beta chains from one sample, sequenced in a study of blood T cells in healthy people across ages. Using its own MiXCR run on the 5' RACE reads, TCRdb lists one record per CDR3 protein. The table lists roughly 1.5 million distinct CDR3 sequences, less than 45% of them singletons. The material sequenced was blood. These receptors were collected from a woman under 30 in good health. Both conserved end residues are part of each CDR3. A D gene is named only where the DNA matches it firmly. The size field is filled for only some rows; it gives once, few, many or a size class.

NA,17,TRBJ2-3,NA,TRBV4-1,CANSQVGRGGVVDTQYF,TGCGCCAACAGCCAAGTAGGGAGGGGGGGCGTCGTAGATACGCAGTATTTT
NA,13,TRBJ1-2,NA,TRBV12-3/TRBV12-4,CASSTAPDYGYTF,TGTGCCAGCAGTACCGCCCCGGACTATGGCTACACCTTC
NA,15,TRBJ2-2,NA,TRBV11-2,CASSLLRANTGELFF,TGTGCCAGCAGCTTACTCCGAGCGAACACCGGGGAGCTGTTTTTT
NA,19,TRBJ2-3,TRBD2,TRBV7-6,CASSPGALTSGVSTDTQYF,TGTGCCAGCAGCCCGGGGGCCCTTACTAGCGGGGTTAGCACAGATACGCAGTATTTT
NA,18,TRBJ2-1,NA,TRBV6-2/TRBV6-3,CASSGWPNQGQKLNEQFF,TGTGCCAGCAGTGGGTGGCCTAACCAAGGACAGAAATTGAATGAGCAGTTCTTC
NA,15,TRBJ2-3,NA,TRBV6-2/TRBV6-3,CASLPPSKGTDTQYF,TGTGCCAGCCTTCCCCCGAGTAAGGGCACAGATACGCAGTATTTT
NA,16,TRBJ2-1,NA,TRBV12-3/TRBV12-4,CASSSRGVSRRNEQFF,TGTGCCAGCAGTTCACGAGGCGTGTCCCGCCGGAATGAGCAGTTCTTC
NA,13,TRBJ1-4,NA,TRBV6-5,CASSRTAGEKLFF,TGTGCCAGCAGCCGGACGGCGGGAGAAAAACTGTTTTTT
NA,14,TRBJ1-2,NA,TRBV28,CASTRFEGNYGYTF,TGTGCCAGCACCCGATTTGAGGGGAACTATGGCTACACCTTC
few,15,TRBJ1-2,TRBD1,TRBV29-1,CSVGPGTGVVDGYTF,TGCAGCGTTGGACCCGGGACAGGGGTTGTTGATGGCTACACCTTC
few,14,TRBJ2-5,NA,TRBV6-6,CASSSPGRQETQYF,TGTGCCAGCAGTTCACCGGGACGCCAAGAGACCCAGTACTTC
NA,16,TRBJ2-3,NA,TRBV21-1,CASSKGVPPETDTQYF,TGTGCCAGCAGCAAAGGTGTGCCCCCGGAGACAGATACGCAGTATTTT
NA,15,TRBJ2-7,NA,TRBV5-1,CASSLEGGPTYEQYF,TGCGCCAGCAGCTTGGAGGGCGGACCAACCTACGAGCAGTACTTC
NA,13,TRBJ2-7,TRBD1,TRBV12-3/TRBV12-4,CASRSTGEYEQYF,TGTGCCAGCAGATCGACAGGGGAATACGAGCAGTACTTC
NA,13,TRBJ1-2,TRBD1,TRBV10-3,CAISRTGGYGYTF,TGTGCCATCAGTAGGACAGGGGGCTATGGCTACACCTTC
few,15,TRBJ1-6,TRBD1,TRBV6-1,CASSDRTGGNSPLHF,TGTGCCAGCAGTGACAGGACAGGGGGGAATTCACCCCTCCACTTT
NA,18,TRBJ2-3,TRBD2,TRBV4-3,CASSQGLAGGLSTDTQYF,TGCGCCAGCAGCCAAGGGCTAGCGGGGGGGCTGAGCACAGATACGCAGTATTTT
few,14,TRBJ1-5,NA,TRBV3-1,CASSQDVGNQPQHF,TGTGCCAGCAGCCAAGATGTGGGCAATCAGCCCCAGCATTTT
many,14,TRBJ2-5,TRBD1,TRBV5-1,CASSPRTGLNEQYF,TGCGCCAGCAGCCCCCGGACAGGGTTAAATGAGCAGTACTTC
NA,15,TRBJ2-2,NA,TRBV6-2/TRBV6-3,CANDRKTLNTGEPFF,TGTGCCAATGACAGGAAAACTCTGAACACCGGGGAGCCGTTTTTT
NA,14,TRBJ2-7,TRBD2,TRBV10-3,CAISEISGMGEQYF,TGTGCCATCAGTGAGATTAGCGGGATGGGTGAGCAGTACTTC
NA,13,TRBJ2-5,NA,TRBV5-1,CASSWTSPETQYF,TGCGCCAGCAGCTGGACATCGCCGGAGACCCAGTACTTC
few,14,TRBJ1-2,NA,TRBV4-3,CASSQAQGSNGYTF,TGCGCCAGCAGCCAAGCACAGGGTTCCAATGGCTACACCTTC
NA,15,TRBJ2-3,NA,TRBV2,CASRGTASSTDTQYF,TGTGCCAGCAGGGGGACGGCATCTAGCACAGATACGCAGTATTTT
NA,14,TRBJ2-5,NA,TRBV29-1,CSVDASMACNEQYF,TGCAGCGTTGATGCTAGCATGGCCTGCAATGAGCAGTACTTC
few,14,TRBJ2-7,TRBD2,TRBV28,CASRVAGLGYEQYF,TGTGCCAGCAGAGTGGCGGGACTAGGTTACGAGCAGTACTTC
few,15,TRBJ2-1,NA,TRBV20-1,CSASREGEAYNEQFF,TGCAGTGCTAGCAGGGAGGGGGAAGCCTACAATGAGCAGTTCTTC
NA,13,TRBJ1-6,NA,TRBV7-9,CATGGGYNSPLHF,TGTGCCACCGGCGGCGGTTATAATTCACCCCTCCACTTT
few,14,TRBJ1-1,NA,TRBV6-2/TRBV6-3,CASSLQAWDTEAFF,TGTGCCAGCAGCCTCCAGGCCTGGGACACTGAAGCTTTCTTT
NA,14,TRBJ2-7,NA,TRBV6-2/TRBV6-3,CASSYSNKPYEQYF,TGTGCCAGCAGTTACTCGAACAAACCCTACGAGCAGTACTTC
NA,19,TRBJ1-2,TRBD1,TRBV4-3,CARVPGQGDASRVQYGYTF,TGCGCCAGGGTTCCGGGACAGGGAGATGCCAGTCGCGTACAATATGGCTACACCTTC